This T cell receptor beta chain was recorded in a study of blood T cell repertoires in COVID-19. In the study overall: T cells, B-cell-depleted T cells, or PBMCs supplied cDNA or gDNA.

This table comes from immunoSEQ multiplex PCR, and its TCRdb copy is limited to in-frame clones, with some not included. The table has about 200,000 clones, 80% to 85% seen once. The CDR3 runs 17 residues. J was trimmed by 2 bases and V by 4 bases; bases with no gene match: 10. Germline CDR1 MNHNS, CDR2 SASEGT. The origin of this receptor is a human donor in a cohort sampled during active COVID-19. The chain recombines TRBV6-1 with TRBJ1-4, with TRBD1 matching 7 bases. The source material was peripheral blood. The CDR3 sequence: CASSGDRALRTNEKLFF. CDR3 bases: TGTGCCAGCAGTGGAGACAGGGCATTAAGGACTAATGAAAAACTGTTTTTT.